This is a list of T cell receptor beta chains from one sample in a study of beta chain features in type 1 diabetes. Clones were sequenced by immunoSEQ multiplex PCR, and TCRdb holds only the in-frame ones, with some missing. The profile covers about 15,000 clones, with about three quarters appearing a single time and around 2.5% taken by the ten largest. Sequencing was performed on Tregs from blood. The receptors derive from a man younger than 45 with type 1 diabetes. CDR3s include the opening cysteine and the closing phenylalanine or tryptophan. The D gene is left open where the match is weak. Not every row has a clone size; where given, it reads once, few, many or a size class.

j_gene: TRBJ2-5; abundance: NA; v_gene: TRBV5-4; d_gene: TRBD2; CDR3aa: CASSLGAALAVGETQYF; CDR3nt: TGTGCCAGCAGCTTGGGGGCCGCGCTAGCGGTAGGAGAGACCCAGTACTTC
j_gene: TRBJ1-6; abundance: NA; v_gene: TRBV27; d_gene: NA; CDR3aa: CASSLSGGHNSPLHF; CDR3nt: TGTGCCAGCAGTTTATCAGGGGGTCATAATTCACCCCTCCACTTT
j_gene: TRBJ2-7; abundance: NA; v_gene: TRBV2; d_gene: NA; CDR3aa: CASRRDIASYEQYF; CDR3nt: TGTGCCAGCAGAAGGGACATTGCCTCCTACGAGCAGTACTTC
j_gene: TRBJ2-3; abundance: NA; v_gene: TRBV6-5; d_gene: NA; CDR3aa: CASSLSYAGTDTQYF; CDR3nt: TGTGCCAGCAGTTTGAGTTACGCGGGCACAGATACGCAGTATTTT
j_gene: TRBJ2-5; abundance: NA; v_gene: TRBV7-9; d_gene: NA; CDR3aa: CASSLRANQETQYF; CDR3nt: TGTGCCAGCAGCTTGCGGGCAAACCAAGAGACCCAGTACTTC
j_gene: TRBJ2-3; abundance: NA; v_gene: TRBV4-1; d_gene: NA; CDR3aa: CASSLPGSSDTQYF; CDR3nt: TGCGCCAGCAGCCTCCCCGGGTCCTCAGATACGCAGTATTTT
j_gene: TRBJ1-1; abundance: few; v_gene: TRBV29-1; d_gene: TRBD1; CDR3aa: CSVGQGYTEAFF; CDR3nt: TGCAGCGTTGGACAGGGTTACACTGAAGCTTTCTTT
j_gene: TRBJ1-3; abundance: NA; v_gene: TRBV5-1; d_gene: TRBD1; CDR3aa: CASSSGGASSGNTIYF; CDR3nt: TGCGCCAGCAGCTCAGGGGGAGCCAGCTCTGGAAACACCATATATTTT
j_gene: TRBJ1-5; abundance: once; v_gene: TRBV19; d_gene: NA; CDR3aa: CASTDKYSNQPQHF; CDR3nt: TGTGCCAGTACGGACAAATATAGCAATCAGCCCCAGCATTTT
j_gene: TRBJ2-5; abundance: once; v_gene: TRBV7-8; d_gene: NA; CDR3aa: CASSLRGGAETQYF; CDR3nt: TGTGCCAGCAGCTTACGAGGGGGGGCGGAGACCCAGTACTTC
j_gene: TRBJ1-5; abundance: once; v_gene: TRBV6-5; d_gene: TRBD1; CDR3aa: CASRGTGNQPQHF; CDR3nt: TGTGCCAGCAGGGGGACAGGGAATCAGCCCCAGCATTTT
j_gene: TRBJ1-1; abundance: NA; v_gene: TRBV5-1; d_gene: TRBD1; CDR3aa: CASADGTGGTEAFF; CDR3nt: TGCGCCAGCGCCGATGGGACAGGGGGCACTGAAGCTTTCTTT
j_gene: TRBJ2-1; abundance: NA; v_gene: TRBV30; d_gene: NA; CDR3aa: CANGRGPSYNEQFF; CDR3nt: TGTGCGAATGGACGAGGGCCCTCCTACAATGAGCAGTTCTTC
j_gene: TRBJ2-7; abundance: NA; v_gene: TRBV30; d_gene: NA; CDR3aa: CAWSRGNYEQYF; CDR3nt: TGTGCCTGGAGTAGGGGGAACTACGAGCAGTACTTC
j_gene: TRBJ2-7; abundance: NA; v_gene: TRBV6-1; d_gene: NA; CDR3aa: CASMRRGYNEQYF; CDR3nt: TGTGCCAGCATGCGAAGGGGGTACAACGAGCAGTACTTC
j_gene: TRBJ2-3; abundance: NA; v_gene: TRBV6-1; d_gene: NA; CDR3aa: CASSEPNTDTQYF; CDR3nt: TGTGCCAGCAGTGAACCCAACACAGATACGCAGTATTTT
j_gene: TRBJ1-5; abundance: NA; v_gene: TRBV18; d_gene: NA; CDR3aa: CASSPPGGGNQPQHF; CDR3nt: TGTGCCAGCTCACCACCAGGGGGGGGCAATCAGCCCCAGCATTTT
j_gene: TRBJ1-1; abundance: NA; v_gene: TRBV28; d_gene: TRBD1; CDR3aa: CASSLIRGRGENTEAFF; CDR3nt: TGTGCCAGCAGTTTAATCAGGGGGCGCGGAGAGAACACTGAAGCTTTCTTT